This entry lists 3 T cell receptor beta chains sequenced from one sample in a study of blood T cell repertoires in COVID-19. Sequencing used immunoSEQ multiplex PCR; TCRdb keeps in-frame clones, though not all of them. The sample gives over 65,000 clones, 81% of which show up once; approximately 44% is in the top ten. The specimen was peripheral blood. These receptors were collected from an elderly man with acute or convalescent COVID-19.

The V and J genes are TRBV19 and TRBJ2-7; tentatively, D is TRBD1 (6 bases). Trimming left V 4 bases short and J 3 bases short, with 10 bases between. CDR3 length: 13 residues. Germline assignment: CDR1 LNHDA and CDR2 SQIVND (reference sequence). CDR3 region: CASSKAGDYEQYF. The CDR3, as DNA: TGTGCCAGTAGTAAGGCAGGGGACTACGAGCAGTACTTC.

The V gene is TRBV3-1 (or the pseudogene TRBV3-2), the J gene TRBJ1-1, with 8 positions matching TRBD1. V dropped 1 base and J dropped 6; count of bases not matched to a gene: 4. Looked up from germline, CDR1 is LGHDT and CDR2 is YNNKEL (reference sequence). The length of the CDR3 is 14 residues. In nucleotides, the CDR3 is TGTGCCAGCAGCCAAGCCGGGACAGGCTCTGAAGCTTTCTTT. It codes for CASSQAGTGSEAFF.

This clone was seen more than once but under ten times. V is TRBV6-5 and J is TRBJ1-1; no clear D gene. The CDR3 contains 14 residues. V lost 2 bases and J lost 1, with 8 bases in between. CDR1 MNHEY and CDR2 SVGAGI come from the germline V gene. The CDR3 DNA sequence: TGTGCCAGCAGTTACGAGGATCGGAACACTGAAGCTTTCTTT. This gives the protein CASSYEDRNTEAFF.